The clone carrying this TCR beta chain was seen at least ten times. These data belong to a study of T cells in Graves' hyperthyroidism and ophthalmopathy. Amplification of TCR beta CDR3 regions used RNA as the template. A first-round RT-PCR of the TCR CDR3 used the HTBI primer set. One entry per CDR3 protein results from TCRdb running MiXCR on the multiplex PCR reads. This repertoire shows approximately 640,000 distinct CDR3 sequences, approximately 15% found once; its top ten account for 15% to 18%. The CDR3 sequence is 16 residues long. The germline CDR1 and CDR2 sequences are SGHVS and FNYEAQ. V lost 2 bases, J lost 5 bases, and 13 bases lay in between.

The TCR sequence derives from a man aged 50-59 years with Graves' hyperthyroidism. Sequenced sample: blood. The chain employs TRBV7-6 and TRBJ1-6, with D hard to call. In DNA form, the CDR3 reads TGTGCCAGCAGCTTAAGGAACGGAGGAAATAATTCACCCCTCCACTTT. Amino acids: CASSLRNGGNNSPLHF. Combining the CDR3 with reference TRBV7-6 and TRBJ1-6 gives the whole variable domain GAGVSQSPRYKVTKRGQDVALRCDPISGHVSLYWYRQALGQGPEFLTYFNYEAQQDKSGLPNDRFSAERPEGSISTLTIQRTEQRDSAMYRCASSLRNGGNNSPLHFGNGTRLTVT.